The 5 T cell receptor beta chains below were found in one sample sequenced in a study of metastatic and nonmetastatic thyroid tumors. TCRdb reprocessed the PCR reads using MiXCR. The data show fewer than 15,000 clones, roughly 25% seen once. Thyroid surgery took place with no prior treatment in any patient. The specimen sequenced was tumor tissue. The receptors were sampled from a female donor with papillary thyroid cancer or a benign thyroid nodule (not recorded which). Some clones in this sample may be carry-over from other donors' samples.

In its sample, this clone was seen many times. The J gene is TRBJ1-1, the V gene TRBV19; D call uncertain. The CDR3 is 16 residues long. The germline V gene encodes CDR1 LNHDA and CDR2 SQIVND (reference sequence). Trimming left V 8 bases short and J 0 bases short, with 19 bases between. The CDR3 loop is CASRERNIIMNTEAFF. CDR3 coding DNA: TGTGCCAGTCGGGAAAGGAATATTATAATGAACACTGAAGCTTTCTTT.

Ten or more counts support this clone. DNA for the CDR3: TGCAGTGCTAGAGATCCCGGGACAGGAGACTACGAGCAGTACTTC. This sequence encodes CSARDPGTGDYEQYF. The chain combines TRBV20-1 with TRBJ2-7; 8 nucleotides align to TRBD1. In germline, CDR1 is DFQATT, CDR2 SNEGSKA (reference sequence). The V segment lost 0 bases and the J segment 3 bases; nucleotides outside the gene matches: 7. CDR3 length equals 15 residues.

This clone was detected many times. This chain uses TRBV19 with TRBJ1-1; D uncertain. V was cut by 3 bases and J by 1 base, with 6 bases left in between. The V gene's germline CDR1 is LNHDA and CDR2 SQIVND (reference sequence). CDR3 length equals 13 residues. The CDR3, as DNA: TGTGCCAGTAGTATTGGTGGGAACACTGAAGCTTTCTTT. Translation: CASSIGGNTEAFF.

In its sample, this clone was seen many times. V and J are TRBV18 and TRBJ2-1; TRBD2 matches at 9 bases. From germline, CDR1 is KGHSH and CDR2 LQKENI. The CDR3 sequence is 18 residues long. V gave up 6 bases and J gave up 0 bases; unmatched junction bases: 12. CDR3 residues: CASSPRLAGMSSYNEQFF. In nucleotides, the CDR3 is TGTGCCAGCTCCCCCCGTCTAGCGGGGATGAGCTCCTACAATGAGCAGTTCTTC. Together with reference TRBV18 and TRBJ2-1, the CDR3 gives the full variable domain: NAGVMQNPRHLVRRRGQEARLRCSPMKGHSHVYWYRQLPEEGLKFMVYLQKENIIDESGMPKERFSAEFPKEGPSILRIQQVVRGDSAAYFCASSPRLAGMSSYNEQFFGPGTRLTVL.

This clone is labeled as medium-sized (0.01 to 0.1%). This rearrangement joins TRBV28 to TRBJ2-7; 7 bases line up with TRBD1. CDR1 and CDR2 (germline): MDHEN, SYDVKM. V trimming: 3 bases; J trimming: 3 bases; junction bases outside the gene matches: 11. CDR3 length: 16 amino acids. CDR3 nucleotide sequence: TGTGCCAGCAGTTTTCGCTCAGGGACAGCCAACTACGAGCAGTACTTC. It yields the protein CASSFRSGTANYEQYF.